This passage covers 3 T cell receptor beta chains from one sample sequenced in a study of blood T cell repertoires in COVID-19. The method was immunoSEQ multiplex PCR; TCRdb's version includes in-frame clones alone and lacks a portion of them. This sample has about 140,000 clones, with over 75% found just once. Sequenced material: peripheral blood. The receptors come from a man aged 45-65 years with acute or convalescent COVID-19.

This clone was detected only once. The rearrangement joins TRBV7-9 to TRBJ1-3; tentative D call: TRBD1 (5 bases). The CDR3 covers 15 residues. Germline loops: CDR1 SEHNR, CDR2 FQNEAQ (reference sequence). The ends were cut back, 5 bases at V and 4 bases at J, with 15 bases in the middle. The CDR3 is CASSRTGTLGNTIYF. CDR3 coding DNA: TGTGCCAGCAGCCGCACAGGAACCCTGGGAAACACCATATATTTT.

CDR3 coding DNA: TGTGCCACCAGTGACCGACGACTGGGCGGGGGCTCCTACAATGAGCAGTTCTTC. Translated, it gives CATSDRRLGGGSYNEQFF. This rearrangement joins TRBV24-1 to TRBJ2-1; 7 bases map to TRBD2. CDR1 and CDR2 (germline): KGHDR, SFDVKD. Trimming cost V 4 bases and J 0 bases; bases outside gene matches: 11. The CDR3 sequence is 18 residues long.

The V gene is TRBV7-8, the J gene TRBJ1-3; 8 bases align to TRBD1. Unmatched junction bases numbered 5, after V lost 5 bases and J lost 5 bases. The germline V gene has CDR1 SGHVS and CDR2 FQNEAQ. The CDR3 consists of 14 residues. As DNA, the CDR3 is TGTGCCAGCAGCCGCAGGACAGGGAGAAACACCATATATTTT. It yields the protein CASSRRTGRNTIYF.